One sample yielded the 25 T cell receptor beta chains listed below, sequenced in a study of graft-versus-host responses after intestinal transplantation. These receptors are not linked to any known antigen. Assay: immunoSEQ multiplex PCR; the TCRdb copy retains only in-frame clones and omits some. There are around 67,000 clones in the sample; 90% occur only once, and about 4% lies in the top ten. The material was unstimulated CD8+ T cells sorted from spleen or lymph node cells, obtained before transplant. The receptors here all came from a human donor who was the organ donor for an intestinal transplant.

The chain joins TRBV5-1 to TRBJ1-3; D gene unclear. Trimming pared 4 bases from V and 0 bases from J, leaving 11 bases between. Germline V gene sequence: CDR1 SGHRS, CDR2 YFSETQ. This CDR3 is 15 amino acids long. In DNA, the CDR3 is TGCGCCAGCAGCGTTGACGGGAACTCTGGAAACACCATATATTTT. Amino acids: CASSVDGNSGNTIYF. The full variable domain, rest sourced from reference TRBV5-1 and TRBJ1-3, is KAGVTQTPRYLIKTRGQQVTLSCSPISGHRSVSWYQQTPGQGLQFLFEYFSETQRNKGNFPGRFSGRQFSNSRSEMNVSTLELGDSALYLCASSVDGNSGNTIYFGEGSWLTVV.

The genes are TRBV6-6 and TRBJ2-7; 11 positions agree with TRBD2. The CDR3 runs to 14 residues. From germline, CDR1 is MNHNY and CDR2 SVGAGI (reference sequence). The V segment lost 5 bases and the J segment 5 bases; nucleotides outside the gene matches: 5. CDR3 amino acids: CASSGLAGRDEQYV. CDR3 coding DNA: TGTGCCAGCAGTGGACTAGCGGGCCGGGACGAGCAGTACGTC.

The rearrangement uses TRBV4-2 and TRBJ2-2; no clear D. Deletions cut 2 bases from V and 3 bases from J, with 7 bases between. Per germline, CDR1 LGHNA and CDR2 YNFKEQ. The CDR3 sequence is 14 residues long. The CDR3 nucleotides are TGTGCCAGCAGCCAAAGACTGTACACCGGGGAGCTGTTTTTT. Encoded protein: CASSQRLYTGELFF.

The chain uses TRBV7-9 and TRBJ1-2; weak D call: TRBD1 (6 bases). This CDR3 contains 13 residues. Trimming removed 4 bases at V and 2 bases at J, with 8 bases between. CDR1 and CDR2 (germline): SEHNR, FQNEAQ (reference sequence). The CDR3 is CASSYTGNYGYTF. In nucleotides, the CDR3 is TGTGCCAGCAGCTATACAGGGAACTATGGCTACACCTTC.

J is TRBJ2-1 and V is TRBV13, with D possibly being TRBD1 (6 bases). This CDR3 is built from 15 residues. In germline, CDR1 is PRHDT, CDR2 FYEKMQ (reference sequence). Trimming cost V 1 base and J 3 bases, with 10 bases left between them. For the CDR3, the DNA is TGTGCCAGCAGCTTAGCAGGGGACGGCTACAATGAGCAGTTCTTC. This sequence encodes CASSLAGDGYNEQFF. Supplemented by reference TRBV13 and TRBJ2-1, the full variable domain reads AAGVIQSPRHLIKEKRETATLKCYPIPRHDTVYWYQQGPGQDPQFLISFYEKMQSDKGSIPDRFSAQQFSDYHSELNMSSLELGDSALYFCASSLAGDGYNEQFFGPGTRLTVL.

The rearrangement links TRBV7-9 to TRBJ2-1, with D unclear. The CDR3 extends over 13 amino acids. The germline V gene has CDR1 SEHNR and CDR2 FQNEAQ (reference sequence). The germline V and J ends were trimmed by 1 base and 6 bases, with 7 bases remaining between them. In nucleotides, the CDR3 is TGTGCCAGCAGCTTAGATAGCACCAATGAGCAGTTCTTC. This codes for CASSLDSTNEQFF.

The V and J genes are TRBV7-9 and TRBJ1-6, with TRBD1 identical over 7 bases. The V segment lost 3 bases and the J segment 11 bases; nucleotides outside the gene matches: 7. The CDR3 has 14 residues. Germline CDR1 is SEHNR and CDR2 is FQNEAQ (reference sequence). The DNA of the CDR3 is TGTGCCAGCAGCTTCTCGACAGGGTCTACACCCCTCCACTTT. It yields the protein CASSFSTGSTPLHF.

The chain joins TRBV18 to TRBJ1-2; D uncertain. Trimming left V 1 base short and J 4 bases short, with 10 bases between. The CDR3 sequence is 14 residues long. From germline, CDR1 is KGHSH and CDR2 LQKENI. CDR3 region: CASSPRNRPYGYTF. CDR3 nucleotide sequence: TGTGCCAGCTCACCACGGAACAGACCCTATGGCTACACCTTC.

The chain carries TRBV28 and TRBJ1-2; tentative D call: TRBD1 (5 bases). Germline-derived CDR1 and CDR2 are MDHEN and SYDVKM. CDR3 length: 13 amino acids. V was cut by 6 bases and J by 5 bases, with 13 bases left in between. CDR3 in amino acids: CASRPTGFYGYTF. The CDR3 coding sequence is TGTGCCAGCAGGCCCACAGGTTTTTATGGCTACACCTTC.

The chain links TRBV18 to TRBJ2-5; 8 bases match TRBD1. CDR1 and CDR2 from the germline V gene are KGHSH and LQKENI. The junction had 9 bases not matched to a gene; V was cut back by 1 base and J by 5 bases. The CDR3 has 16 residues. The CDR3 protein is CASSPRGQGAVETQYF. CDR3 DNA: TGTGCCAGCTCACCACGGGGCCAGGGGGCGGTGGAGACCCAGTACTTC.

This CDR3 is CASRLGVSQGVYGYTF. The CDR3 bases are TGTGCCAGCCGCCTCGGAGTATCACAGGGTGTCTATGGCTACACCTTC. This chain joins TRBV7-2 and TRBJ1-2; a possible D gene is TRBD1 (6 bases). CDR1 is SGHTA, CDR2 FQGNSA, per germline. V lost 8 bases and J 4 bases, leaving 23 bases between the germline ends. The CDR3 runs to 16 residues.

The chain has TRBV4-1 and TRBJ2-1, with 8 nucleotides matching TRBD2. The CDR3 runs 17 residues. Germline V gene data show CDR1 as MGHRA and CDR2 as YSYEKL. The V segment lost 7 bases and the J segment 8 bases; nucleotides outside the gene matches: 19. The CDR3 bases are TGCGCCAGCACCCACCGGGTAGGGACTCGCGGGGGGCATGAGCAGTTCTTC. Its translation is CASTHRVGTRGGHEQFF.

The chain employs TRBV25-1 and TRBJ2-1; 12 bases fit TRBD2. The CDR3 is 15 amino acids. With V trimmed by 3 bases and J by 9 bases, 6 bases remained unmatched. The germline CDR1 and CDR2 sequences are MGHDK and SYGVNS. CDR3: CASSDLAGGHSEQFF. CDR3 bases: TGTGCCAGCAGTGACCTAGCGGGGGGGCATAGTGAGCAGTTCTTC.

This clone occurred once. The chain joins TRBV11-2 to TRBJ2-5; D unclear. The V and J ends lost 1 base and 5 bases respectively, with 8 bases between them. CDR3 length: 13 residues. The V gene's germline CDR1 is SGHAT and CDR2 FQNNGV. The CDR3 coding sequence is TGTGCCAGCAGCTTAGTTCAACGGGAGACCCAGTACTTC. Amino acid sequence: CASSLVQRETQYF. Variable domain in full (rest from reference TRBV11-2 and TRBJ2-5): EAGVAQSPRYKIIEKRQSVAFWCNPISGHATLYWYQQILGQGPKLLIQFQNNGVVDDSQLPKDRFSAERLKGVDSTLKIQPAKLEDSAVYLCASSLVQRETQYFGPGTRLLVL.

The V and J genes are TRBV21-1 and TRBJ1-2; the table's D call, TRBD1, has no DNA check behind it. TRBV21-1 is marked as a pseudogene. The length of the CDR3 is 16 residues. CDR3 sequence (DNA): TGTGCCAGCAGCAAAGGCATTCAAGACAGGGGGACCTCCTACACCTTC. As protein: CASSKGIQDRGTSYTF.

This chain links TRBV29-1 with TRBJ1-1; 8 nucleotides agree with TRBD1. After removal of 3 bases from V and 4 bases from J, the junction contained 13 bases not matched to a gene. CDR3 size: 16 residues. Germline V lookup: CDR1 SQVTM, CDR2 ANQGSEA. CDR3 in DNA: TGCAGCGTTGACGGTCTGACAGGGGAGCTGGGCACTGAAGCTTTCTTT. Its protein is CSVDGLTGELGTEAFF.

V and J are TRBV7-9 and TRBJ1-3; the match to TRBD1 covers 8 bases. After removal of 5 bases from V and 1 base from J, the junction contained 7 bases not matched to a gene. The germline V gene encodes CDR1 SEHNR and CDR2 FQNEAQ (reference sequence). CDR3 length: 16 residues. This CDR3 is CASSRWTGMSGNTIYF. In DNA, the CDR3 is TGTGCCAGCAGCAGATGGACAGGGATGTCTGGAAACACCATATATTTT.

V usage is TRBV7-2 and J usage is TRBJ2-1, with 7 bases lining up with TRBD1. Germline-derived CDR1 and CDR2 are SGHTA and FQGNSA. The CDR3 spans 15 residues. V lost 7 bases and J lost 2; bases outside the gene matches: 8. DNA for the CDR3: TGTGCCAGCACTCCGGCGACAGGGACCTACAATGAGCAGTTCTTC. Its protein is CASTPATGTYNEQFF.

V gene TRBV6-5 combines with J gene TRBJ1-1, with 7 bases matching TRBD1. V gave up 1 base and J gave up 1 base; unmatched junction bases: 3. CDR1 MNHEY and CDR2 SVGAGI come from the germline V gene. The CDR3 loop spans 15 amino acids. DNA for the CDR3: TGTGCCAGCAGTTACTATGGACAGGCGAACACTGAAGCTTTCTTT. This translates into CASSYYGQANTEAFF.

The count of this clone is one. The rearrangement uses TRBV7-9 and TRBJ2-1; 10 bases are shared with TRBD1. In germline, CDR1 is SEHNR, CDR2 FQNEAQ (reference sequence). CDR3 length: 17 amino acids. Trimming removed 3 bases from V and 5 bases from J; junction bases left unmatched: 10. Here the CDR3 DNA reads TGTGCCAGCAGCTTCCCAAAAAGGACAGGGGGAAACAATGAGCAGTTCTTC. This translates into CASSFPKRTGGNNEQFF. The whole variable domain, remainder taken from reference TRBV7-9 and TRBJ2-1, is DTGVSQNPRHKITKRGQNVTFRCDPISEHNRLYWYRQTLGQGPEFLTYFQNEAQLEKSRLLSDRFSAERPKGSFSTLEIQRTEQGDSAMYLCASSFPKRTGGNNEQFFGPGTRLTVL.

This clone appeared once. The rearrangement joins TRBV7-9 to TRBJ2-1; 8 nucleotides agree with TRBD1. Germline lookup yields CDR1 SEHNR and CDR2 FQNEAQ (reference sequence). Unmatched junction bases numbered 5, after V lost 2 bases and J lost 2 bases. The CDR3 extends over 16 amino acids. The CDR3 DNA is TGTGCCAGCAGCTTACAGGGGGCCAGGCCCTACAATGAGCAGTTCTTC. The encoded protein is CASSLQGARPYNEQFF.

In DNA form, the CDR3 reads TGTGCCAGCAGCGTTTCCAACAGGGTAGACACTGAAGCTTTCTTT. Translating it yields CASSVSNRVDTEAFF. The chain has TRBV9 and TRBJ1-1; weak D call: TRBD1 (6 bases). Germline V gene sequence: CDR1 SGDLS, CDR2 YYNGEE. This CDR3 has 15 amino acids. The V end was cut by 2 bases, the J end by 3 bases, with 14 bases between.

The rearrangement links TRBV7-8 to TRBJ1-2; TRBD1 matches at 8 bases. J was trimmed by 7 bases and V by 6 bases; bases with no gene match: 7. Germline V gives CDR1 SGHVS, CDR2 FQNEAQ. The CDR3 sequence is 13 residues long. CDR3 sequence: CASRQTGGGGYTF. The CDR3 DNA reads as TGTGCCAGCAGACAAACAGGGGGTGGTGGCTACACCTTC. The full variable domain, with the rest looked up from reference TRBV7-8 and TRBJ1-2, is GAGVSQSPRYKVAKRGQDVALRCDPISGHVSLFWYQQALGQGPEFLTYFQNEAQLDKSGLPSDRFFAERPEGSVSTLKIQRTQQEDSAVYLCASRQTGGGGYTFGSGTRLTVV.

This chain uses TRBV13 with TRBJ1-4; 8 bases fit TRBD1. The germline gives CDR1 PRHDT, CDR2 FYEKMQ (reference sequence). The V and J ends lost 4 bases and 7 bases, in that order; junction bases with no gene match: 8. The CDR3 is 15 residues long. Here the CDR3 reads CASSSGQGRGEKLFF. CDR3 DNA sequence: TGTGCCAGCAGCTCCGGACAGGGTAGGGGTGAAAAACTGTTTTTT.

J is TRBJ1-1 and V is TRBV10-3; D not resolved. CDR3 length: 12 residues. V lost 6 bases and J 0 bases, leaving 5 bases between the germline ends. The germline gives CDR1 ENHRY, CDR2 SYGVKD. CDR3 nucleotide sequence: TGTGCCATCAGCCAGTTGAACACTGAAGCTTTCTTT. Translated, it gives CAISQLNTEAFF.